These 27 T cell receptor beta chains originate from one sample sequenced in a study of blood T cell repertoires in COVID-19. Profiling relied on immunoSEQ multiplex PCR, and the TCRdb table lists in-frame clones only, not all of them. Of approximately 300,000 clones in the sample, 80% to 85% were seen once. Material for sequencing was peripheral blood. The receptors originated from a person aged 70 to 79 with COVID-19, enrolled during active disease.

The V and J genes are TRBV14 and TRBJ2-2, with D perhaps TRBD1 (6 bases). There are 19 residues in the CDR3. Germline lookup yields CDR1 SGHDN and CDR2 FVKESK. Between the trimmed V and J ends, which lost 0 bases and 7 bases, there was a span of 24 bases. This chain's CDR3 is CASSQEDSRRSLTIGELFF. CDR3 in DNA: TGTGCCAGCAGCCAAGAGGACAGTCGAAGGTCCTTAACAATCGGGGAGCTGTTTTTT.

This chain connects TRBV5-6 to TRBJ1-6, with 9 bases lining up with TRBD1. The V segment lost 4 bases and the J segment 9 bases; nucleotides outside the gene matches: 8. The CDR3 spans 15 residues. The germline gives CDR1 SGHDT, CDR2 YYEEEE. The CDR3 protein is CASSLGTGTVSPLHF. DNA for the CDR3: TGTGCCAGCAGCCTCGGGACAGGGACGGTTTCACCCCTCCACTTT.

This chain connects TRBV4-3 to TRBJ2-1; D is possibly TRBD1 (5 bases). This CDR3 spans 16 amino acids. Trimming cost V 3 bases and J 5 bases, with 17 bases left between them. The germline V gene has CDR1 LGHNA and CDR2 YSLEER. The CDR3 sequence is CASSQDPSTENNEQFF. For the CDR3, the DNA is TGCGCCAGCAGCCAGGACCCGTCGACAGAAAACAATGAGCAGTTCTTC.

The chain joins TRBV4-1 to TRBJ2-7; D might be TRBD2 (5 bases). V gave up 3 bases and J gave up 3 bases, with 12 bases separating them. The CDR3 runs 14 residues. Germline V CDR1 and CDR2: MGHRA, YSYEKL. Here the CDR3 reads CASSQDSSSYEQYF. DNA of the CDR3: TGCGCCAGCAGCCAGGACTCATCTAGCTACGAGCAGTACTTC.

This clone has a single count. V gene TRBV15 combines with J gene TRBJ1-1, with 7 positions matching TRBD1. The V gene's germline CDR1 is LNHNV and CDR2 YYDKDF (reference sequence). After removal of 1 base from V and 4 bases from J, the junction contained 6 bases not matched to a gene. CDR3 length equals 15 residues. The CDR3 DNA reads TGTGCCACCAGCAGAGCACCGACAGGGTCCACTGAAGCTTTCTTT. Translating it yields CATSRAPTGSTEAFF.

The V gene is TRBV5-4, the J gene TRBJ1-1; TRBD1 matches 9 bases. Per germline, CDR1 SGHNT and CDR2 YYREEE (reference sequence). The CDR3 extends over 15 amino acids. The junction had 13 bases not matched to a gene; V was cut back by 7 bases and J by 6 bases. The CDR3, as DNA: TGTGCCAGCGGGGACAGGGATCGTTTCGCCGCTGAAGCTTTCTTT. This translates into CASGDRDRFAAEAFF.

This sequence joins TRBV2 and TRBJ1-1, with TRBD1 identical over 7 bases. Looked up from germline, CDR1 is SNHLY and CDR2 is FYNNEI. This CDR3 spans 14 amino acids. V lost 4 bases, J lost 5 bases, and 7 bases stayed unmatched. CDR3 bases: TGTGCCAGCAGTGTTCACAGGGGTATTACTGAAGCTTTCTTT. It is translated as CASSVHRGITEAFF.

This clone was seen a handful of times. V usage is TRBV2 and J usage is TRBJ2-1; D uncertain. The germline gives CDR1 SNHLY, CDR2 FYNNEI. Trimming left V 5 bases short and J 7 bases short, with 6 bases between. This CDR3 spans 11 amino acids. The CDR3 sequence: CASSLLNEQFF. CDR3 nucleotide sequence: TGTGCCAGCAGTCTCCTGAATGAGCAGTTCTTC.

J is TRBJ1-2 and V is TRBV13, with 11 positions matching TRBD1. Germline V gives CDR1 PRHDT, CDR2 FYEKMQ (reference sequence). The CDR3 consists of 15 residues. V shed 3 bases and J 4 bases; nucleotides not matched to a gene: 4. The CDR3: CASSFYGTGGYGYTF. CDR3 in DNA: TGTGCCAGCAGCTTTTATGGGACAGGGGGCTATGGCTACACCTTC.

This chain connects TRBV4-3 to TRBJ1-2; TRBD1 is a possible D gene (5 bases). The CDR3 consists of 14 residues. CDR1 and CDR2 from the germline V gene are LGHNA and YSLEER. The V gene lost 1 base and the J gene lost 4 bases, with 10 bases spanning the gap. The CDR3 DNA sequence: TGCGCCAGCAGCCAAGGACAGTCCGCCTATGGCTACACCTTC. Residues: CASSQGQSAYGYTF.

This sequence joins TRBV5-1 and TRBJ1-6, with unresolved D. The length of the CDR3 is 13 residues. CDR1 and CDR2 (germline): SGHRS, YFSETQ. The V end lost 4 bases, the J end lost 6 bases, and 8 bases lay between the germline ends. CDR3 region: CASSVNSNSPLHF. CDR3 nucleotides: TGCGCCAGCAGCGTAAACAGTAATTCACCCCTCCACTTT.

This chain joins TRBV7-6 and TRBJ1-4, with D tentatively TRBD1 (5 bases). The germline CDR1 and CDR2 sequences are SGHVS and FNYEAQ. Trimming took 5 bases from V and 7 from J, leaving 17 bases between them. This CDR3 is 15 amino acids long. CDR3 loop: CASSQEAGAGEKLFF. For the CDR3, the DNA is TGTGCCAGCAGCCAAGAGGCTGGGGCTGGTGAAAAACTGTTTTTT.

The J gene is TRBJ2-1, the V gene TRBV6-5, with 8 positions matching TRBD1. The CDR3 contains 14 residues. CDR1 is MNHEY, CDR2 SVGAGI, per germline. The junction had 4 bases not matched to a gene; V was cut back by 6 bases and J by 3 bases. Here the CDR3 DNA reads TGTGCCAGCAGGGGGGACAGGAACTACAATGAGCAGTTCTTC. It is translated as CASRGDRNYNEQFF.

The chain couples TRBV6-5 to TRBJ2-7; D gene ambiguous. Trimming pared 6 bases from V and 11 bases from J, leaving 14 bases between. Germline V gives CDR1 MNHEY, CDR2 SVGAGI. This CDR3 contains 11 residues. The CDR3 is CASSETGWEYF. CDR3 nucleotides: TGTGCCAGCAGCGAGACCGGGTGGGAGTACTTC.

This clone was detected only once. In nucleotides, the CDR3 is TGTGCCAGCAGCACACTAGGCAGCACAGATACGCAGTATTTT. It yields the protein CASSTLGSTDTQYF. J is TRBJ2-3 and V is TRBV5-4; D is perhaps TRBD2 (5 bases). The length of the CDR3 is 14 residues. V was pared by 4 bases and J by 0 bases, with 9 bases between. CDR1 is SGHNT, CDR2 YYREEE, per germline (reference sequence).

The V call is TRBV19, the J call TRBJ2-4; 8 nucleotides align to TRBD1. Trimming took 10 bases from V and 8 from J; bases not matched to a gene: 4. The CDR3 is 11 residues long. Germline V gene sequence: CDR1 LNHDA, CDR2 SQIVND (reference sequence). Here the CDR3 DNA reads TGTGCCACTGGACAGGGCGACATTCAGTACTTC. Amino acids: CATGQGDIQYF. Full variable domain (remainder filled in from reference TRBV19 and TRBJ2-4): DGGITQSPKYLFRKEGQNVTLSCEQNLNHDAMYWYRQDPGQGLRLIYYSQIVNDFQKGDIAEGYSVSREKKESFPLTVTSAQKNPTAFYLCATGQGDIQYFGAGTRLSVL.

This clone was counted a single time. This chain links TRBV14 with TRBJ1-1; D is perhaps TRBD1 (5 bases). Germline lookup yields CDR1 SGHDN and CDR2 FVKESK. The CDR3 totals 16 residues. Trimming removed 2 bases at V and 0 bases at J, with 13 bases between. The DNA for the CDR3 is TGTGCCAGCAGCCAACAGAGGAGGGGCTTGAACACTGAAGCTTTCTTT. It codes for CASSQQRRGLNTEAFF.

This chain links TRBV14 with TRBJ2-7; 9 nucleotides align to TRBD1. V lost 1 base and J lost 1; bases outside the gene matches: 2. This CDR3 has 15 amino acids. The germline V gene has CDR1 SGHDN and CDR2 FVKESK. CDR3: CASSQAGTGSYEQYF. CDR3 in DNA: TGTGCCAGCAGCCAAGCCGGGACAGGGTCCTACGAGCAGTACTTC.

The chain carries TRBV30 and TRBJ1-1; possible D gene TRBD1, 6 bases. CDR1 is GTSNPN, CDR2 SVGIG, per germline (reference sequence). There are 13 residues in the CDR3. The V gene lost 7 bases and the J gene lost 1 base, with 13 bases spanning the gap. The chain's CDR3 is CAYQRGTNTEAFF. The DNA for the CDR3 is TGTGCCTACCAGAGGGGGACGAACACTGAAGCTTTCTTT.

The rearrangement uses TRBV18 and TRBJ2-4; D perhaps matches TRBD1 (6 bases). The CDR3 is 15 amino acids. From germline, CDR1 is KGHSH and CDR2 LQKENI. V gave up 0 bases and J gave up 6 bases, with 12 bases separating them. The DNA for the CDR3 is TGTGCCAGCTCACCACCGACGACAGGTGGAAACATTCAGTACTTC. It yields the protein CASSPPTTGGNIQYF.

The chain recombines TRBV19 with TRBJ2-7; 13 nucleotides agree with TRBD2. The CDR3 covers 16 residues. Germline assignment: CDR1 LNHDA and CDR2 SQIVND (reference sequence). Trimming cost V 3 bases and J 4 bases; bases outside gene matches: 6. CDR3 protein: CASSMRTSGSGYEQYF. As DNA, the CDR3 is TGTGCCAGTAGTATGCGGACTAGCGGGAGTGGTTACGAGCAGTACTTC.

The V and J genes are TRBV28 and TRBJ1-2, with TRBD1 matching over 7 bases. Trimming at V came to 2 bases and at J to 0 bases, leaving 6 bases not matched to a gene. CDR3 length: 16 amino acids. Germline CDR1 is MDHEN and CDR2 is SYDVKM. The CDR3 region has the DNA TGTGCCAGCAGTTTAAGCGGTGGGACAGCTAACTATGGCTACACCTTC. Translating it yields CASSLSGGTANYGYTF.

The chain has TRBV18 and TRBJ2-5; 10 bases match TRBD1. The germline CDR1 and CDR2 sequences are KGHSH and LQKENI. V shed 2 bases and J 2 bases; nucleotides not matched to a gene: 5. The CDR3 is 16 residues long. The CDR3 spells CASSPIGQGVQETQYF. The CDR3 DNA reads as TGTGCCAGCTCACCAATCGGACAGGGGGTTCAAGAGACCCAGTACTTC.

The chain joins TRBV19 to TRBJ1-4; D may be TRBD1 (5 bases). Deletions cut 1 base from V and 0 bases from J, with 12 bases between. This CDR3 contains 17 residues. CDR1 is LNHDA, CDR2 SQIVND, per germline (reference sequence). The CDR3 sequence is CASSIAGWTATNEKLFF. For the CDR3, the DNA is TGTGCCAGTAGTATAGCAGGGTGGACGGCAACTAATGAAAAACTGTTTTTT.

The chain uses TRBV5-5 and TRBJ1-4, with 7 nucleotides matching TRBD1. CDR3 length equals 12 residues. J gave up 13 bases and V 4 bases, and 7 bases lay outside the gene matches. Germline loops: CDR1 SGHKS, CDR2 YYEKEE (reference sequence). The CDR3 coding sequence is TGTGCCAGCAGCCCGACAGGGTCAATACTGTTTTTT. The encoded protein is CASSPTGSILFF.

This sequence joins TRBV3-1 (or the pseudogene TRBV3-2) and TRBJ2-1; 11 nucleotides match TRBD2. V lost 4 bases to trimming and J lost 10 bases; unmatched junction nucleotides: 9. This CDR3 comprises 15 residues. Looked up from germline, CDR1 is LGHDT and CDR2 is YNNKEL (reference sequence). The CDR3 here is CASSLTSGGDGEQFF. The CDR3 DNA reads TGTGCCAGCAGCCTAACTAGCGGGGGTGACGGGGAGCAGTTCTTC.

The chain couples TRBV18 to TRBJ1-1; TRBD1 matches 9 bases. Germline V lookup: CDR1 KGHSH, CDR2 LQKENI. Trimming removed 1 base from V and 5 bases from J; junction bases left unmatched: 8. CDR3 size: 16 residues. The CDR3 DNA reads TGTGCCAGCTCACCACGGACGGGACAGGGCCAGACTGAAGCTTTCTTT. This gives the protein CASSPRTGQGQTEAFF.